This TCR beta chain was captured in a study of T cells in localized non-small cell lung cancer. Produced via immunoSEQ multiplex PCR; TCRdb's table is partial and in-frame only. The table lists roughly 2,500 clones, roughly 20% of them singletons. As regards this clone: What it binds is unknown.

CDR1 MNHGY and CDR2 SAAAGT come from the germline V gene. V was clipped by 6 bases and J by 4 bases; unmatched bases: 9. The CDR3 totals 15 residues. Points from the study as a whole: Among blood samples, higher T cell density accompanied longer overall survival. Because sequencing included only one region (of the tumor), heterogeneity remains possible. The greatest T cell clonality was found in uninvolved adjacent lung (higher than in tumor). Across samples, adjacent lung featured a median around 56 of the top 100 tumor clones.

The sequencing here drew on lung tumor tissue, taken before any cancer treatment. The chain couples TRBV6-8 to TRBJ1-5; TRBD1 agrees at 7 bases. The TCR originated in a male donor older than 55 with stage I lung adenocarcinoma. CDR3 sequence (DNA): TGTGCCAGCAGAATTGGAGCAGGGGGGAATCAGCCCCAGCATTTT. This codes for CASRIGAGGNQPQHF.